The present TCR beta chain was sequenced within a study of graft-versus-host responses after intestinal transplantation. Irradiated, violet-dye-labeled stimulators (around 200,000) were plated alongside around 200,000 CFSE-labeled responders. This clone was detected a few times. Profiled with immunoSEQ multiplex PCR; TCRdb holds only in-frame clones, not every one. The profile covers 6,500 to 7,500 clones, with 33% appearing a single time and 3.6% taken by the ten largest. This material consisted of alloreactive CD8+ T cells from a mixed lymphocyte reaction culture, taken before transplantation. Subset indicated: CFSE-low proliferating T cells sorted from approximately six-day pre-transplant mixed lymphocyte reaction (GvH or HvG direction). This sequence originates from a human patient who was an organ donor for intestinal transplantation.

The CDR3 region has the DNA TGCGCCAGCAGCTTGAGTACTAGCGGGAGGACTGAGACCCAGTACTTC. Translated: CASSLSTSGRTETQYF. This chain uses TRBV5-1 with TRBJ2-5; 12 nucleotides line up with TRBD2. The V gene end was trimmed by 1 base and the J gene end by 5 bases; junction bases not matched to a gene: 6. The germline CDR1 and CDR2 sequences are SGHRS and YFSETQ. The CDR3 consists of 16 residues.